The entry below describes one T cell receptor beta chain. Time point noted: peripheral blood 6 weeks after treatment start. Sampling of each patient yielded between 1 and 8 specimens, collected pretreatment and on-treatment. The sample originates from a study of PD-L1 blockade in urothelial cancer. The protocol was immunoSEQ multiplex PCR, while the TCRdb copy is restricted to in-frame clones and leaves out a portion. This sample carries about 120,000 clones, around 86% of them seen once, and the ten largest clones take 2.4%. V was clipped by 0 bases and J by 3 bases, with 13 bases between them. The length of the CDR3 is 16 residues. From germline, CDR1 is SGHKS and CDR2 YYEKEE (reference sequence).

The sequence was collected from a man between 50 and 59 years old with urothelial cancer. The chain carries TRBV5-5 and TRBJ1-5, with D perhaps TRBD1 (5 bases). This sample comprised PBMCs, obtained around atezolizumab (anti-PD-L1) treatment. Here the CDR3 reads CASSLAAQGINQPQHF. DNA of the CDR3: TGTGCCAGCAGCTTGGCCGCCCAGGGCATCAATCAGCCCCAGCATTTT.